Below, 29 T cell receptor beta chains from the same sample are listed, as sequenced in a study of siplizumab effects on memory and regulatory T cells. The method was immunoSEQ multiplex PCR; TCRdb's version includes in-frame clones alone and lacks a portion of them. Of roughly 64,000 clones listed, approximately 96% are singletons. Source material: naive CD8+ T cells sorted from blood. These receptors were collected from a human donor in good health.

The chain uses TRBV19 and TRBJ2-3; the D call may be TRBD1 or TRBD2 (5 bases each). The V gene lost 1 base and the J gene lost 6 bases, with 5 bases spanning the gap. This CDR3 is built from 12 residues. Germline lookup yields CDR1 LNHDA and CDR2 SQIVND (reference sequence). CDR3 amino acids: CASSIGGDTQYF. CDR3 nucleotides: TGTGCCAGTAGTATAGGGGGGGATACGCAGTATTTT.

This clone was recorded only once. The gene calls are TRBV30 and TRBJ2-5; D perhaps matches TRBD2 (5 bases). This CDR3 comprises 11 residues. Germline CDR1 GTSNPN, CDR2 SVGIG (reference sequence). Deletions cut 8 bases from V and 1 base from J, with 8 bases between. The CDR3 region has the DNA TGTGCCGCCGGGGTCCAAGAGACCCAGTACTTC. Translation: CAAGVQETQYF.

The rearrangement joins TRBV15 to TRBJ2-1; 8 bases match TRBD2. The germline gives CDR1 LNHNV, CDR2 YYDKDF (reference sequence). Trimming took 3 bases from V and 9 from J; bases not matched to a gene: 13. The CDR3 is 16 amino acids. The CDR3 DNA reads TGTGCCACCAGCAGTCCACCGGGGGGGGCTCTTGTTGAGCAGTTCTTC. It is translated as CATSSPPGGALVEQFF.

CDR3 sequence: CASSETVGAVETQYF. Here the CDR3 DNA reads TGTGCCAGCAGTGAAACGGTGGGGGCTGTGGAGACCCAGTACTTC. V is TRBV6-1 and J is TRBJ2-5, with D possibly being TRBD1 (6 bases). CDR3 length equals 15 residues. Germline values: CDR1 MNHNS, CDR2 SASEGT. Trimming left V 2 bases short and J 5 bases short, with 15 bases between.

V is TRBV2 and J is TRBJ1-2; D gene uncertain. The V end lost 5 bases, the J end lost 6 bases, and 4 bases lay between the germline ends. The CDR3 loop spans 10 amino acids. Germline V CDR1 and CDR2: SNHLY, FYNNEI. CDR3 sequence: CASSPHGYTF. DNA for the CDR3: TGTGCCAGCAGTCCGCATGGCTACACCTTC.

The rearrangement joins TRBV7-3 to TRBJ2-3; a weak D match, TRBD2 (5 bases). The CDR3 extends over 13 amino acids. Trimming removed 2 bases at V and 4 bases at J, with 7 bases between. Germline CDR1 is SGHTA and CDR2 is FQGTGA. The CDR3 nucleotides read TGTGCCAGCAGCTTAGCGGGTCCAGATACGCAGTATTTT. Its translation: CASSLAGPDTQYF.

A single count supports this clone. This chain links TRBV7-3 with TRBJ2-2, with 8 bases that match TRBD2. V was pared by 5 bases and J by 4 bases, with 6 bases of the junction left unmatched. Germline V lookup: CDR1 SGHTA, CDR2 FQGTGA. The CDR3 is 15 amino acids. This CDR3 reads CASSPSGGGTGELFF. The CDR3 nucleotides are TGTGCCAGCAGCCCCTCCGGGGGGGGCACCGGGGAGCTGTTTTTT.

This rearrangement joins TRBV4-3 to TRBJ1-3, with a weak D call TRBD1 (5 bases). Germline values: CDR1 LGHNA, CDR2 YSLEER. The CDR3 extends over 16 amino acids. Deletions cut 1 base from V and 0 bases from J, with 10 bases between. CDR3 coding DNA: TGCGCCAGCAGCCAAGGGGGACGGCTCTCTGGAAACACCATATATTTT. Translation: CASSQGGRLSGNTIYF.

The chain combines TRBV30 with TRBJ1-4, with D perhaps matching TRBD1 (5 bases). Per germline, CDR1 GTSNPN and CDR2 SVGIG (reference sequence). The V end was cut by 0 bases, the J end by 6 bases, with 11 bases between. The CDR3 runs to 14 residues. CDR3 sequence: CAWSVRGGDEKLFF. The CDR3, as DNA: TGTGCCTGGAGTGTACGGGGCGGGGATGAAAAACTGTTTTTT.

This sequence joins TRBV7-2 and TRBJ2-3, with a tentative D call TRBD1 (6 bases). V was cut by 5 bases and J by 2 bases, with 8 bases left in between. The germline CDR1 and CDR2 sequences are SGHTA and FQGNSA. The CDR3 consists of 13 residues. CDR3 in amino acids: CASSGTNTDTQYF. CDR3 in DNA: TGTGCCAGCAGCGGGACAAACACAGATACGCAGTATTTT.

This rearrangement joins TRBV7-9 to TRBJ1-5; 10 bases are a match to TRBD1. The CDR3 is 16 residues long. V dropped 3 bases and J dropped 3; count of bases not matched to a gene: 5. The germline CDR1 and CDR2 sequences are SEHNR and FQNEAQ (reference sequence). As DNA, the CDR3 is TGTGCCAGCAGCTTGTCGACAGGGGGCTCCAATCAGCCCCAGCATTTT. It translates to CASSLSTGGSNQPQHF.

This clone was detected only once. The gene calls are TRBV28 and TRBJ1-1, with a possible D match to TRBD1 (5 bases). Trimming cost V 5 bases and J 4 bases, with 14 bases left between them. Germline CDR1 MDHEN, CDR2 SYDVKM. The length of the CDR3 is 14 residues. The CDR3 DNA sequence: TGTGCCAGCAGTCCCGGGACCGGATCCACTGAAGCTTTCTTT. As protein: CASSPGTGSTEAFF.

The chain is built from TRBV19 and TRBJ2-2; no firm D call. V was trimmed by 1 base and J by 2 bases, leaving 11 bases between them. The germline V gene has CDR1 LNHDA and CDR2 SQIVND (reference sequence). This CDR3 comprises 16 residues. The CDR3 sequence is CASSIGYGANTGELFF. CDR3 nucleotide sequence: TGTGCCAGTAGTATAGGGTATGGTGCCAACACCGGGGAGCTGTTTTTT.

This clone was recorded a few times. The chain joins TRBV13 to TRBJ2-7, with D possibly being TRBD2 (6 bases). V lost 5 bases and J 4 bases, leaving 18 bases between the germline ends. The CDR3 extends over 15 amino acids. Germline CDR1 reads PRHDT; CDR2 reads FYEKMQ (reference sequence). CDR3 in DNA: TGTGCCAGCAGCCAACGGGGGACGGGGATTTACGAGCAGTACTTC. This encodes CASSQRGTGIYEQYF.

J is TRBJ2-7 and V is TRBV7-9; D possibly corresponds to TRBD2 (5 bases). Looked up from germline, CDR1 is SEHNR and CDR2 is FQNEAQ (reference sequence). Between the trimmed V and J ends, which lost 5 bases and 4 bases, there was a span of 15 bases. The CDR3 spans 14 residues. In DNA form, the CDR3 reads TGTGCCAGCAGCCAAACCCTTGGGAGATACGAGCAGTACTTC. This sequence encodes CASSQTLGRYEQYF.

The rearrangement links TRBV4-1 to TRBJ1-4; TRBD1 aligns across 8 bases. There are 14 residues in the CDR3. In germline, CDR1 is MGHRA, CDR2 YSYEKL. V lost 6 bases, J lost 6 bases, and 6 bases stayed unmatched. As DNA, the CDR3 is TGCGCCAGCAGTCAGGGGGCCACGGATGAAAAACTGTTTTTT. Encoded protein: CASSQGATDEKLFF.

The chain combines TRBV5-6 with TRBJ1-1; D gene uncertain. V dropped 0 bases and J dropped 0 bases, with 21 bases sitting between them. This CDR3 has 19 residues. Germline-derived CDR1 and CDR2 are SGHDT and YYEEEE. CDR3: CASSLVFWSAESLNTEAFF. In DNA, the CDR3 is TGTGCCAGCAGCTTGGTTTTCTGGTCGGCAGAAAGCTTGAACACTGAAGCTTTCTTT.

CDR3 protein: CASSRPGPFVSNQPQHF. As DNA, the CDR3 is TGCGCCAGCAGTCGCCCGGGACCTTTCGTGAGCAATCAGCCCCAGCATTTT. This chain uses TRBV23-1 with TRBJ1-5; D may be TRBD1 (5 bases). TRBV23-1 belongs to the ORF category, with a function that is uncertain. The CDR3 is made up of 17 amino acids. The V end was cut by 4 bases, the J end by 1 base, with 17 bases between.

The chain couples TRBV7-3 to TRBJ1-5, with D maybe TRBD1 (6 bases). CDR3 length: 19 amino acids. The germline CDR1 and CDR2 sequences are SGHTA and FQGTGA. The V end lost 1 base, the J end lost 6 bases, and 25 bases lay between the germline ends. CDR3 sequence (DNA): TGTGCCAGCAGCTTAAGGGACCTAGCTATACAGGGCTCCCTTCAGCCCCAGCATTTT. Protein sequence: CASSLRDLAIQGSLQPQHF.

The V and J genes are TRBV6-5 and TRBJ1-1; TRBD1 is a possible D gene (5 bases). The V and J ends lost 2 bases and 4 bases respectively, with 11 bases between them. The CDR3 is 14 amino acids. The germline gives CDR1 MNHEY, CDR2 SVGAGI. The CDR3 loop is CASSYGGLSTEAFF. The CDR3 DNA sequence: TGTGCCAGCAGTTACGGGGGTTTGAGCACTGAAGCTTTCTTT.

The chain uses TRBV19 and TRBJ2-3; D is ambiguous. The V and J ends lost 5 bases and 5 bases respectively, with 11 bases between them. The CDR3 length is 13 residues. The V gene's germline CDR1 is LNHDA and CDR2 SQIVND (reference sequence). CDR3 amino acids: CASSEPPRDTQYF. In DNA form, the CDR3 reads TGTGCCAGTAGTGAGCCACCCCGAGATACGCAGTATTTT.

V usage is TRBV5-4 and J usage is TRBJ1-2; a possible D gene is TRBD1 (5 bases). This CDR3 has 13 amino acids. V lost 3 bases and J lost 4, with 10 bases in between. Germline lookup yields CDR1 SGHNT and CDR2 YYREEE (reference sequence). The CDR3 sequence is CASSSDRSYGYTF. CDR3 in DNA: TGTGCCAGCAGCTCCGACAGATCCTATGGCTACACCTTC.

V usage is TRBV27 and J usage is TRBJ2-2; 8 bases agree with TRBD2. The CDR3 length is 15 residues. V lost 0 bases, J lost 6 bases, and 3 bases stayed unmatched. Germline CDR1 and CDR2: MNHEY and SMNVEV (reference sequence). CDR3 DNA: TGTGCCAGCAGTTTATCCGGGGGGGCCGCCGGGGAGCTGTTTTTT. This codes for CASSLSGGAAGELFF.

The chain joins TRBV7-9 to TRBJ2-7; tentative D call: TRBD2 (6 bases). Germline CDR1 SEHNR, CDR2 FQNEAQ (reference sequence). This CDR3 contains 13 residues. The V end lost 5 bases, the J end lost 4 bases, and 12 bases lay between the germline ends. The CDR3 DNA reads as TGTGCCAGCAGCCCGGCCGGGGGATACGAGCAGTACTTC. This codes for CASSPAGGYEQYF.

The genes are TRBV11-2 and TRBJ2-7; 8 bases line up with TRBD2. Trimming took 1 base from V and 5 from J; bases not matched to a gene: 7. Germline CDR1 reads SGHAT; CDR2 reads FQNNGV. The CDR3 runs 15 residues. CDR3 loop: CASSLVAGGGDEQYF. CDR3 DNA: TGTGCCAGCAGCTTAGTTGCGGGGGGCGGCGACGAGCAGTACTTC.

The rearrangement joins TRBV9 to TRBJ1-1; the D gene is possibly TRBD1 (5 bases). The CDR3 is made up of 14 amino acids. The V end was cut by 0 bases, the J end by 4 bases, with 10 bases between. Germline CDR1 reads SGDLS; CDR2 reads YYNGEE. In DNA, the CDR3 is TGTGCCAGCAGCGTAGCTCGGGGGGGCACTGAAGCTTTCTTT. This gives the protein CASSVARGGTEAFF.

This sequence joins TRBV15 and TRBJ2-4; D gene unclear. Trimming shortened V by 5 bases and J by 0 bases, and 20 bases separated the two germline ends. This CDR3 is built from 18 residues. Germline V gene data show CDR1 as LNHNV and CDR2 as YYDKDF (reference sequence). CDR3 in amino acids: CATSPSKGDSLAKNIQYF. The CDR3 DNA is TGTGCCACCAGCCCCTCAAAGGGCGACTCCCTAGCCAAAAACATTCAGTACTTC.

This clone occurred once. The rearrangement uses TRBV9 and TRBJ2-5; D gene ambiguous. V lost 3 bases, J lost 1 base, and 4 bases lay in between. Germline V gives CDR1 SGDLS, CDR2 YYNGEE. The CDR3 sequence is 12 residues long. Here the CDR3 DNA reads TGTGCCAGCAGCGCCAGCCAAGAGACCCAGTACTTC. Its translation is CASSASQETQYF.

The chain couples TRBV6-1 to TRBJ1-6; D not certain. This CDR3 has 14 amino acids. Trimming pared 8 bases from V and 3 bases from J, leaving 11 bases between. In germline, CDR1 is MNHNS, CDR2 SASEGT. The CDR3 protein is CASGSIYYNSPLHF. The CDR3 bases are TGTGCCAGCGGTTCCATATACTATAATTCACCCCTCCACTTT.